The TCR beta chain described here comes from a study of post-analysis software for immune sequencing data. Study conclusions and caveats: Controls showed lower frequencies than patients for five TRBV segments, and TRBV5-6, TRBV5-1 and TRBV20-1 were among these.

The TCR beta cDNA libraries carried unique molecular identifiers. In TCRdb, the PCR reads were re-called with MiXCR into one record per CDR3 protein. This sample has fewer than 900,000 distinct CDR3 sequences; roughly 50% occur once, and the top ten carry just under 5%. The CDR3 runs 18 residues. The trim removed 2 bases at V and 1 base at J, leaving 9 bases unmatched. Germline V CDR1 and CDR2: MNHNY, SVGAGI (reference sequence). As to this clonotype: Its target is not known.

The rearrangement joins TRBV6-6 to TRBJ1-1, with 11 bases aligning to TRBD1. The TCR sequence derives from a girl aged 10 to 17 with multiple sclerosis. The sequencing input was blood. CDR3 coding DNA: TGTGCCAGCAGTTACCTTGGACAGGGGGCTGGGAGGAACACTGAAGCTTTCTTT. Translation: CASSYLGQGAGRNTEAFF.